This TCR beta chain was captured by sequencing in a study of blood T cells in healthy people across ages. Alongside a J-beta primer mix, a sample-barcoded 5' primer served in a second PCR lasting 7 to 11 cycles. Via MiXCR, TCRdb re-called the 5' RACE reads, giving one row per CDR3 protein. The sample comprises hundreds of thousands of distinct CDR3 sequences, approximately 53% of which are singletons, and roughly 40% rests with the top ten. Trimming left V 4 bases short and J 4 bases short, with 11 bases between. The germline CDR1 and CDR2 sequences are MGHDK and SYGVNS. This CDR3 comprises 13 residues.

The J gene is TRBJ2-7, the V gene TRBV25-1; D possibly corresponds to TRBD2 (6 bases). The sequenced material came from blood. This TCR came from a man older than 75 in good health. The CDR3 is CASSAGVGYEQYF. CDR3 bases: TGTGCCAGCAGTGCGGGAGTTGGGTACGAGCAGTACTTC.